A selection of T cell receptor beta chains follows, all from one sample in a study of shared clonotypes between healthy human individuals. TCRdb keeps only in-frame clones here, not all; method: immunoSEQ multiplex PCR. The sample includes about 510,000 clones, more than 65% of them seen just once. The sequenced sample was PBMCs. The receptors were sampled from a woman aged 35 to 49 in good health. Some clones in this sample may be carry-over from other donors' samples. Both conserved end residues are part of each CDR3. Fields, in order: D gene, V gene, J gene, clone size, CDR3 DNA, CDR3 protein. D genes are given only for firm matches. Clone size is shown for a subset of rows, as once, few, many or a class of expanded clone.

.	TRBV5-6	TRBJ2-3	.	TGTGCCAGCAGCTTCCTAGGGGATACGCAGTATTTT	CASSFLGDTQYF
.	TRBV5-1	TRBJ2-7	.	TGCGCCAGCAGCTTGGCCGGGACTTACTCCTACGAGCAGTACTTC	CASSLAGTYSYEQYF
TRBD1	TRBV6-6	TRBJ1-1	.	TGTGCCAGCAGTTCGGGGACAGGGATTAGGAACACTGAAGCTTTCTTT	CASSSGTGIRNTEAFF
.	TRBV30	TRBJ1-2	.	TGTGCCTGGAGCCAAAGGATGGTGCGGTACACCTTC	CAWSQRMVRYTF
.	TRBV2	TRBJ2-7	.	TGTGCCAGCAGTTTCGGCTTAGGGCAGGGAAACGAGCAGTACTTC	CASSFGLGQGNEQYF
.	TRBV21-1	TRBJ2-3	.	TGTGCCAGCAGCAAGGAGACTAGCGGGAGCCCAGATACGCAGTATTTT	CASSKETSGSPDTQYF
.	TRBV18	TRBJ2-5	.	TGTGCCAGCTCACCCCCAAGTAGTGGAGAGACCCAGTACTTC	CASSPPSSGETQYF
TRBD2	TRBV7-2	TRBJ2-7	.	TGTGCCAGCAGCTTAGCGCTAGCGGGAGGGTACGAGCAGTACTTC	CASSLALAGGYEQYF
TRBD2	TRBV19	TRBJ2-5	few	TGTGCCAGTAGTGTCGGGACTAGTGGGACCCAGTACTTC	CASSVGTSGTQYF
.	TRBV5-1	TRBJ1-4	.	TGCGCCAGCAGCCCCGGGACCGGGAATGAAAAACTGTTTTTT	CASSPGTGNEKLFF
.	TRBV13	TRBJ2-2	few	TGTGCCACGAGAGTCGGGGGCACCGGGGAGCTGTTTTTT	CATRVGGTGELFF
.	TRBV7-9	TRBJ2-1	.	TGTGCCAGCAGCTTAAAGCACAATGAGCAGTTCTTC	CASSLKHNEQFF
.	TRBV7-2	TRBJ2-1	once	TGTGCCAGCAGCTTATTTGCGGGGGCCTCCTACAATGAGCAGTTCTTC	CASSLFAGASYNEQFF
.	TRBV7-9	TRBJ2-1	.	TGTGCCAGCAGCGAGAAGAATGAGCAGTTCTTC	CASSEKNEQFF
.	TRBV6-1	TRBJ2-3	.	TGTGCCAGCAGTCGACTAGTAGATACGCAGTATTTT	CASSRLVDTQYF
TRBD1	TRBV7-9	TRBJ2-7	.	TGTGCCAGCAGCCCGGTAGGGGACAGCTACGAGCAGTACTTC	CASSPVGDSYEQYF
TRBD1	TRBV7-3	TRBJ1-1	.	TGTGCCAGCAGCTCCCAGACAGGGACTGAAGCTTTCTTT	CASSSQTGTEAFF
.	TRBV7-3	TRBJ2-1	.	TGTGCCAGCAGCTTACTAGGGCGAGGCTCCTACAATGAGCAGTTCTTC	CASSLLGRGSYNEQFF
.	TRBV7-2	TRBJ1-4	.	TGTGCCAGCAGTACGGACAGAAATGAAAAACTGTTTTTT	CASSTDRNEKLFF
.	TRBV19	TRBJ2-1	.	TGTGCCAGTAGTTACAGCTCCTACAATGAGCAGTTCTTC	CASSYSSYNEQFF
.	TRBV30	TRBJ1-6	.	TGTGCCTGGAGTGTACTTTCGGGTTCACCCCTCCACTTT	CAWSVLSGSPLHF
.	TRBV19	TRBJ2-1	.	TGTGCCACCGGTCCTATATCTAGCTCCTACAATGAGCAGTTCTTC	CATGPISSSYNEQFF
.	TRBV27	TRBJ1-2	.	TGTGCCAGCAGTTACCCGGCGGGCAGCACTAACTATGGCTACACCTTC	CASSYPAGSTNYGYTF